This TCR beta chain stems from a study of cytomegalovirus exposure and HLA in healthy donors. The PCR made use of 60 Vbeta and 13 Jbeta primers. Clones were read by immunoSEQ multiplex PCR, and TCRdb kept only the in-frame ones, dropping some. The sample carries 99,000 or so clones, around 80% recorded once. The CDR3 runs 13 residues. Germline CDR1 is SGHVS and CDR2 is FQNEAQ. The V gene end was trimmed by 3 bases and the J gene end by 5 bases; junction bases not matched to a gene: 0. The gene calls are TRBV7-8 and TRBJ2-2; 7 bases are shared with TRBD2. The sequence was collected from a woman in her forties in good health and CMV-seronegative. Sequenced sample: PBMCs. CDR3 residues: CASSLRETGELFF. CDR3 bases: TGTGCCAGCAGCTTGCGGGAGACCGGGGAGCTGTTTTTT. The variable domain in full, completed from reference TRBV7-8 and TRBJ2-2, reads GAGVSQSPRYKVAKRGQDVALRCDPISGHVSLFWYQQALGQGPEFLTYFQNEAQLDKSGLPSDRFFAERPEGSVSTLKIQRTQQEDSAVYLCASSLRETGELFFGEGSRLTVL.